A selection of T cell receptor beta chains follows, all from one sample in a study of T cells in Graves' hyperthyroidism and ophthalmopathy. TCRdb fed the multiplex PCR reads into MiXCR, producing one record per CDR3 protein. Among roughly 700,000 distinct CDR3 sequences listed, roughly 15% were seen once. The sample taken for sequencing was blood. The receptor source for this set is a woman between 18 and 29 years old with Graves' hyperthyroidism. Each CDR3 is given with its conserved first and last residue.

J: TRBJ2-7; V: TRBV12-3/TRBV12-4; CDR3: CASSLGNRYPYEQYF
J: TRBJ2-2; V: TRBV29-1; CDR3: CSTLDPATGELFF
J: TRBJ2-5; V: TRBV20-1; CDR3: CSARDMTGGLTRYF
J: TRBJ2-5; V: TRBV28; CDR3: CASSGGLYSYYF
J: TRBJ2-7; V: TRBV6-1; CDR3: CASSDRGSGSFEQYF
J: TRBJ2-2; V: TRBV6-2/TRBV6-3; CDR3: CAGSLAGTGELFF
J: TRBJ2-1; V: TRBV11-3; CDR3: CASRVDRGTSSYNEQFF
J: TRBJ2-2; V: TRBV3-1; CDR3: CASSRRDIYTGELFF
J: TRBJ1-5; V: TRBV20-1; CDR3: CSAILPGTENQPQHF
J: TRBJ2-7; V: TRBV12-3/TRBV12-4; CDR3: CASSSPRASYEQYF
J: TRBJ1-6; V: TRBV7-3; CDR3: CASSQTGGGNSPLHF
J: TRBJ2-5; V: TRBV19; CDR3: CASSPPGQGTETQYF
J: TRBJ1-5; V: TRBV4-1; CDR3: CASSYRGKGQPQHF
J: TRBJ2-7; V: TRBV7-2; CDR3: CASSLGSGRVYEQYF
J: TRBJ2-7; V: TRBV7-8; CDR3: CASRLGRSSYEQYF
J: TRBJ2-5; V: TRBV12-3/TRBV12-4; CDR3: CASREYQETQYF
J: TRBJ2-5; V: TRBV2; CDR3: CASHRAETQYF
J: TRBJ1-2; V: TRBV9; CDR3: CASSVRQNNYGYTF
J: TRBJ2-7; V: TRBV3-1; CDR3: CASSHIQPYEQYF
J: TRBJ2-2; V: TRBV28; CDR3: CAIQDGGWDTGELFF
J: TRBJ1-2; V: TRBV28; CDR3: CASSFVGEGYTF
J: TRBJ2-1; V: TRBV3-1; CDR3: CASSLGTSGDEQFF
J: TRBJ1-4; V: TRBV9; CDR3: CASSPRGRGEKLFF
J: TRBJ2-7; V: TRBV7-2; CDR3: CASSPQRQRVHYEQYF
J: TRBJ2-7; V: TRBV27; CDR3: CASIPGGSTYEQYF
J: TRBJ2-7; V: TRBV20-1; CDR3: CSARLAGAEQYF
J: TRBJ1-6; V: TRBV6-6; CDR3: CASSYSNRGSNSPLHF
J: TRBJ2-2; V: TRBV7-2; CDR3: CASSLGTWNTGELFF
J: TRBJ2-2; V: TRBV7-3; CDR3: CASSLLGGSAGPGELFF
J: TRBJ2-3; V: TRBV28; CDR3: CASSSPPGGTDTQYF
J: TRBJ2-1; V: TRBV20-1; CDR3: CSARSPERTEQFF
J: TRBJ2-6; V: TRBV20-1; CDR3: CSAAGDSGANVLTF
J: TRBJ2-7; V: TRBV20-1; CDR3: CSATNGLYEQYF
J: TRBJ2-1; V: TRBV6-2/TRBV6-3; CDR3: CASGYSSYNEQFF
J: TRBJ2-1; V: TRBV11-2; CDR3: CASTLFEQSSYNEQFF
J: TRBJ1-2; V: TRBV6-6; CDR3: CASSYSREPANYGYTF
J: TRBJ1-1; V: TRBV29-1; CDR3: CSVVGRGRNTEAFF
J: TRBJ2-3; V: TRBV6-1; CDR3: CASSVHLAASTDTQYF
J: TRBJ2-1; V: TRBV7-9; CDR3: CASSYVVGSGNEQFF
J: TRBJ2-5; V: TRBV11-2; CDR3: CASSSQRDKYYYQETQYF
J: TRBJ2-1; V: TRBV10-3; CDR3: CAISEVMVNEQFF
J: TRBJ1-2; V: TRBV12-3/TRBV12-4; CDR3: CASSPTTNYGYTF
J: TRBJ1-2; V: TRBV28; CDR3: CASSLGQGAYLFTNCGYTF
J: TRBJ2-2; V: TRBV27; CDR3: CASIPRGLPMINTGELFF
J: TRBJ2-7; V: TRBV28; CDR3: CASSVLATGTYEQYF
J: TRBJ2-7; V: TRBV7-2; CDR3: CASSYSSGRAEQYF
J: TRBJ1-5; V: TRBV5-1; CDR3: CASSPGDSPQPQHF
J: TRBJ2-1; V: TRBV6-2/TRBV6-3; CDR3: CASSYPGAINEQFF
J: TRBJ2-1; V: TRBV18; CDR3: CASSPMGRGYNEQFF
J: TRBJ2-7; V: TRBV6-1; CDR3: CASRPPQGASTEQYF
J: TRBJ2-1; V: TRBV7-2; CDR3: CASSLRASGEQFF
J: TRBJ2-3; V: TRBV6-1; CDR3: CASKRGLGAGTDTQYF
J: TRBJ2-7; V: TRBV7-9; CDR3: CASSVNDGDVKRYF
J: TRBJ1-1; V: TRBV15; CDR3: CATSRDPGRDTEAFF
J: TRBJ2-1; V: TRBV28; CDR3: CASNLGGPGAEQFF
J: TRBJ2-5; V: TRBV13; CDR3: CAAARQQETQYF
J: TRBJ2-7; V: TRBV28; CDR3: CASSLLQGYPYEQYF
J: TRBJ2-2; V: TRBV20-1; CDR3: CSAVKGNVNTGELFF
J: TRBJ2-1; V: TRBV11-3; CDR3: CASSSLEGAGYNEQFF